The following is a T cell receptor (beta chain) sequence with its context. As originally analysed: Amplification of reference gene primers was used by the study to estimate nucleated cell counts. The table came from immunoSEQ multiplex PCR; TCRdb's copy has only in-frame clones and leaves some out. D and trimming were read from the DNA, whereas the V and J calls and clone size are those reported in that table. The sample has 140,000 to 150,000 clones; 84% are singletons. The CDR3 is 15 residues long. CDR1 WNHNN and CDR2 SYGVQD come from the germline V gene (reference sequence). V lost 6 bases and J lost 7; bases outside the gene matches: 7. The data were taken from a study of blood T cell repertoires in COVID-19.

The rearrangement uses TRBV10-1 and TRBJ2-1, with 12 bases aligning to TRBD2. The specimen sequenced was peripheral blood. This receptor was identified in a man aged 25-45 years with COVID-19, enrolled during active disease. The CDR3 loop is CASSKTSGSGNEQFF. CDR3 in DNA: TGCGCCAGCAGCAAGACTAGCGGGAGTGGAAATGAGCAGTTCTTC.